One T cell receptor beta chain is described in this entry. Its antigen is still unknown. This specimen belongs to a study of shared clonotypes between healthy human individuals. Study summary: The study enrolled two women and three men aged 18 to 49.

Trimming left V 4 bases short and J 8 bases short, with 14 bases between. CDR3 length equals 13 residues. Germline lookup yields CDR1 WSHSY and CDR2 SAAADI. Execution of the assay was at deep level. Authors' data handling: Junction-only sequences without quality scores were provided by ImmunoSEQ, so filtering was different. Assay used: immunoSEQ multiplex PCR; TCRdb lists only in-frame clones, some missing. Clonal size and the V and J genes are those of that table, whereas D and trimming came from the DNA. This sample has 490,000 or so clones; around three quarters occur once, and the top ten carry roughly 12%. General observations from the study: The donor pool, a small one, limited the genetic and exposure-history diversity represented.

This receptor was obtained from a woman aged 40-49 years in good health. Some clones in this sample may be carry-over from other donors' samples. The specimen sequenced was PBMCs. The chain couples TRBV10-2 to TRBJ1-2, with D perhaps matching TRBD1 (6 bases). CDR3 protein: CASSAARGWGYTF. The DNA for the CDR3 is TGCGCCAGCAGTGCGGCCAGGGGTTGGGGCTACACCTTC.